The 5 T cell receptor beta chains listed next were all sequenced from one sample in a study of T cells expressing NK-cell markers. TCRdb reprocessed the 5' RACE reads, with one entry per CDR3 protein and no DNA. The sample table sets out some 150,000 distinct CDR3 sequences. The specimen sequenced was blood T cells: a sorted CD56 or NKG2C T cell subset, CD4+ or CD8+ T cells, or bulk PBMC T cells (not recorded which). These receptors were obtained from a man aged 18 to 29 in good health.

The rearrangement links TRBV20-1 to TRBJ2-7; TCRdb's D call of TRBD2 is untestable without DNA. The length of the CDR3 is 15 residues. Germline V gives CDR1 DFQATT, CDR2 SNEGSKA (reference sequence). CDR3: CSAPDLAGSSYEQYF.

The chain combines TRBV4-1 with TRBJ1-5. The CDR3 covers 15 residues. The V gene's germline CDR1 is MGHRA and CDR2 YSYEKL. CDR3 sequence: CASSQGVSINQPQHF.

The chain carries TRBV3-1 and TRBJ2-5; TCRdb picks TRBD2, but there is no DNA to check that call. CDR1 and CDR2 from the germline V gene are LGHDT and YNNKEL (reference sequence). CDR3 length: 16 residues. Here the CDR3 reads CASSQDAPSGIKTQYF.

J is TRBJ2-1 and V is TRBV10-2. The CDR3 spans 12 residues. The germline V gene has CDR1 WSHSY and CDR2 SAAADI. CDR3 residues: CASSERDNEQFF.

V usage is TRBV7-2 and J usage is TRBJ2-7; checking the TCRdb D call of TRBD2 is not possible without DNA. CDR1 is SGHTA and CDR2 is FQGNSA in the germline V gene. This CDR3 is 16 amino acids long. The CDR3 region is CASSLGVGTSGYEQYF.